Given below is one TCR beta chain in context. Its matching antigen is unknown. Each and every patient relapsed after autologous stem cell transplantation, and patients got differing brentuximab vedotin exposure. This entry comes from a study of PD-1 blockade in classical Hodgkin lymphoma. In the study overall: Patients in the cohort were put on intravenous nivolumab, 3 mg/kg every 2 weeks.

Sequencing used immunoSEQ multiplex PCR; TCRdb keeps in-frame clones, though not all of them. This sample has approximately 160,000 clones, with approximately 81% found just once. V lost 2 bases to trimming and J lost 1 base, with 9 bases between them. There are 15 residues in the CDR3. Germline V gene lookup returns CDR1 SGHAT and CDR2 FQNNGV. The study's findings and limits: Baseline TCR diversity was reportedly lower in newly diagnosed patients than in healthy donors. It was reported as lower still in relapsed/refractory patients. Complete responders entered with baseline diversity on par with newly diagnosed patients, the results showed.

Specimen: peripheral blood mononuclear cells (PBMCs), collected before the second cycle of nivolumab. The V gene is TRBV11-2, the J gene TRBJ2-1; a possible D gene is TRBD2 (6 bases). The receptor was derived from a human donor with classical Hodgkin lymphoma. The CDR3 here is CASSLLGRSYNEQFF. The CDR3 nucleotides read TGTGCCAGCAGCTTATTAGGGAGGTCCTACAATGAGCAGTTCTTC.